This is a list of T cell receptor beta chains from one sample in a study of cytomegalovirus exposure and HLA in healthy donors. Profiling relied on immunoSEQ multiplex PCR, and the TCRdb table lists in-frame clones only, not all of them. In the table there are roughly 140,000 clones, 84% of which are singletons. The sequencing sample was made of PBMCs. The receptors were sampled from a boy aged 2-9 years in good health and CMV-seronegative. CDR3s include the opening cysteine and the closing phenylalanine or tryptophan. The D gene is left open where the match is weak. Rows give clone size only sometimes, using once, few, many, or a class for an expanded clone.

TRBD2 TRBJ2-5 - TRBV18 CASSPAGEQETQYF TGTGCCAGCTCACCAGCGGGGGAACAAGAGACCCAGTACTTC
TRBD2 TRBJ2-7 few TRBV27 CASSPTPLAASSGSEQYF TGTGCCAGCAGTCCTACCCCCTTAGCCGCATCTAGCGGGTCCGAGCAGTACTTC
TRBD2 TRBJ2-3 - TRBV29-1 CSVAGLGQSTDTQYF TGCAGCGTTGCCGGACTAGGCCAGAGCACAGATACGCAGTATTTT
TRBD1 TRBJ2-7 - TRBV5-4 CASSSTGTGHYEQYF TGTGCCAGCAGCTCAACCGGGACAGGGCACTACGAGCAGTACTTC
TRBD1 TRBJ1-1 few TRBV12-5 CASGGPDGTANTEAFF TGTGCTAGTGGAGGCCCAGACGGGACAGCCAACACTGAAGCTTTCTTT
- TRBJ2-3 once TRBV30 CAWSRNILGTDTQYF TGTGCCTGGAGTAGGAACATTCTAGGCACAGATACGCAGTATTTT
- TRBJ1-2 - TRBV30 CAWSSAPTDGYTF TGTGCCTGGAGTTCTGCCCCCACAGATGGCTACACCTTC
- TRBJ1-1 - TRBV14 CASSQTLNWNTEAFF TGTGCCAGCAGCCAAACCTTGAACTGGAACACTGAAGCTTTCTTT
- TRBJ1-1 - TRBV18 CASSLTENTEAFF TGTGCCAGCTCACTTACAGAGAACACTGAAGCTTTCTTT
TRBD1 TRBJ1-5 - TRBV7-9 CASSPPGQGGHDQPQHF TGTGCCAGCAGCCCCCCGGGACAGGGCGGGCATGATCAGCCCCAGCATTTT
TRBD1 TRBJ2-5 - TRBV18 CASSPRSTGGLETQYF TGTGCCAGCTCACCTCGCTCGACAGGGGGATTAGAGACCCAGTACTTC
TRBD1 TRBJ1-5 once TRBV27 CASSSGQGVMQPQHF TGTGCCAGCAGTTCCGGACAGGGGGTGATGCAGCCCCAGCATTTT
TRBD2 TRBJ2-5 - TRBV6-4 CASSESGRASQETQYF TGTGCCAGCAGTGAAAGCGGGAGGGCCTCACAAGAGACCCAGTACTTC
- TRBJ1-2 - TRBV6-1 CASSDFRGQKGYTF TGTGCCAGCAGTGACTTCAGGGGACAAAAAGGCTACACCTTC
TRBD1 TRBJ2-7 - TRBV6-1 CASSEWDSSYEQYF TGTGCCAGCAGTGAATGGGACAGCTCCTACGAGCAGTACTTC
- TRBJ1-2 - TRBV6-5 CASSYIQARGFYTF TGTGCCAGCAGTTACATTCAGGCAAGGGGGTTCTACACCTTC
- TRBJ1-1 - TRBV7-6 CASSLRVATEAFF TGTGCCAGCAGCTTGAGGGTAGCCACTGAAGCTTTCTTT
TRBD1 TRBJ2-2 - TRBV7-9 CSSSLGTGVVLGELFF TGTTCCAGCAGCTTAGGGACAGGGGTCGTCCTCGGGGAGCTGTTTTTT
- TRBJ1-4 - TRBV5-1 CASSLLGMEDEKLFF TGCGCCAGCAGCTTGTTGGGCATGGAAGATGAAAAACTGTTTTTT
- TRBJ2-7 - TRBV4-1 CASSQDSGRYEQYF TGCGCCAGCAGCCAAGATTCGGGAAGATACGAGCAGTACTTC
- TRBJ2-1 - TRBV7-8 CASSLRVTRTPYNEQFF TGTGCCAGCAGCTTACGGGTGACGCGAACCCCTTACAATGAGCAGTTCTTC
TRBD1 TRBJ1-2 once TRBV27 CASSLSFGQGGYGYTF TGTGCCAGCAGTTTATCTTTCGGACAGGGCGGTTATGGCTACACCTTC
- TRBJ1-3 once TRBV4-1 CASSQETHSRYTIYF TGCGCCAGCAGCCAAGAAACCCATTCCCGGTACACCATATATTTT
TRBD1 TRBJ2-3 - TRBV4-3 CASSPQGARVSTDTQYF TGCGCCAGCAGCCCACAGGGGGCGCGGGTCAGCACAGATACGCAGTATTTT
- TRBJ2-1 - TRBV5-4 CASSLGINRGNEQFF TGTGCCAGCAGCTTGGGTATCAACCGGGGGAATGAGCAGTTCTTC
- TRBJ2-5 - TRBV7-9 CSSSLWTGPQETQYF TGTTCCAGCAGCCTCTGGACTGGACCCCAAGAGACCCAGTACTTC
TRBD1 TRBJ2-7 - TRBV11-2 CASSNDRGSYEQYF TGTGCCAGCAGCAACGACAGGGGTTCCTACGAGCAGTACTTC
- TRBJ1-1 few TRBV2 CASTKNTEAFF TGTGCCAGCACTAAGAACACTGAAGCTTTCTTT
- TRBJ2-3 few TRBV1 CTSSQEGTSGSGDTQYF TGCACCAGCAGCCAAGAGGGGACTAGCGGGTCGGGAGATACGCAGTATTTT
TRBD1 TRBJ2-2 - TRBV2 CASSGQGIPGELFF TGTGCCAGCAGTGGACAGGGAATTCCCGGGGAGCTGTTTTTT
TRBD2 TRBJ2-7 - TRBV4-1 CASSGSGTSGTFGYEQYF TGCGCCAGCAGCGGCTCCGGGACTAGCGGGACTTTCGGGTACGAGCAGTACTTC
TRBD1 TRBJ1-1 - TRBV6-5 CASSYGQGGNTEAFF TGTGCCAGCAGTTATGGGCAGGGGGGTAACACTGAAGCTTTCTTT
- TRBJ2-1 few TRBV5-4 CASSSEGLGGEQFF TGTGCCAGCAGCTCGGAGGGGCTGGGTGGTGAGCAGTTCTTC
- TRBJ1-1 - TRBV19 CASSPLGRANTEAFF TGTGCCAGTAGCCCATTGGGCAGAGCGAACACTGAAGCTTTCTTT
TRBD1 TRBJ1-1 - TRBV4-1 CASSQNPHGTGEAFF TGCGCCAGCAGCCAAAATCCTCACGGGACAGGCGAAGCTTTCTTT
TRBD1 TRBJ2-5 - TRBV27 CASSSGGWGTQYF TGTGCCAGCAGTTCAGGGGGCTGGGGGACCCAGTACTTC
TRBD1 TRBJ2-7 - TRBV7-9 CSSSLEAGGEQYF TGTTCCAGCAGCTTAGAGGCAGGGGGCGAGCAGTACTTC
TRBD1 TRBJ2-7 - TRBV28 CASSSGQGTYEQYF TGTGCCAGCAGTTCTGGACAGGGGACCTACGAGCAGTACTTC
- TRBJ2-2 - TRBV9 CASSDLSHRPTGELFF TGTGCCAGCAGCGACCTCTCCCACAGACCAACCGGGGAGCTGTTTTTT
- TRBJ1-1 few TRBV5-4 CASSAVGAPEAFF TGTGCCAGCAGCGCCGTGGGGGCACCAGAAGCTTTCTTT
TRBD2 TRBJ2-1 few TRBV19 CASNTLTSGRGNEQFF TGTGCCAGCAACACCCTGACTAGCGGGAGGGGTAATGAGCAGTTCTTC
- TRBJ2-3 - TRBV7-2 CASSLTREGTDTQYF TGTGCCAGCAGCTTGACCCGAGAGGGCACAGATACGCAGTATTTT
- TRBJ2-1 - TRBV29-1 CSAGEPGEQFF TGCAGCGCCGGGGAACCGGGTGAGCAGTTCTTC
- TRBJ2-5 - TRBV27 CASSLRDAGETQYF TGTGCCAGCAGTTTGAGGGATGCGGGGGAGACCCAGTACTTC
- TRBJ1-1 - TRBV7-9 CASSSPTGNTEAFF TGTGCCAGCAGCTCCCCTACGGGAAACACTGAAGCTTTCTTT
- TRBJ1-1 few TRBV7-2 CASSSDGYTEAFF TGTGCCAGCAGCTCCGACGGGTACACTGAAGCTTTCTTT
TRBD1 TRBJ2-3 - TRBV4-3 CASSQLGTGGRDTQYF TGCGCCAGCAGCCAACTCGGGACAGGGGGTAGGGATACGCAGTATTTT
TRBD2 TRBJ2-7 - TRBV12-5 CASGLVLGRDLRSGHF TGTGCTAGTGGTTTGGTACTAGGGAGGGACCTCAGGAGCGGGCACTTC
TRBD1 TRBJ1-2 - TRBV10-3 CAIGEATGAAIGYTF TGTGCCATCGGGGAGGCTACAGGGGCCGCGATTGGCTACACCTTC
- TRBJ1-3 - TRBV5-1 CASSFGDTSPSGNTIYF TGCGCCAGCAGCTTCGGGGACACCTCTCCCTCTGGAAACACCATATATTTT
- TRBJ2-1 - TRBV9 CASTRVDSLNEQFF TGTGCCAGCACCAGGGTGGACAGCCTAAATGAGCAGTTCTTC
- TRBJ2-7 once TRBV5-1 CASSHAGTATSYEQYF TGCGCCAGCAGCCACGCGGGGACGGCGACCTCCTACGAGCAGTACTTC
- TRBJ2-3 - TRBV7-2 CASSLLGANTDTQYF TGTGCCAGCAGCTTATTAGGGGCTAACACAGATACGCAGTATTTT
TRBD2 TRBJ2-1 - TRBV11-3 CASSTRLAGGNEQFF TGTGCCAGCAGCACCCGACTAGCGGGAGGCAATGAGCAGTTCTTC
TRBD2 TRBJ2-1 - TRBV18 CASSSGGSSYNEQFF TGTGCCAGCTCAAGCGGGGGGAGCTCCTACAATGAGCAGTTCTTC
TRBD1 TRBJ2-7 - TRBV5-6 CASSLTGGDYEQYF TGTGCCAGCAGCTTAACAGGGGGTGACTACGAGCAGTACTTC
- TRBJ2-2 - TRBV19 CASSVSRSNTGELFF TGTGCCAGTAGTGTTTCCAGGTCGAACACCGGGGAGCTGTTTTTT